This TCR beta chain is drawn from a study of blood T cell repertoires in COVID-19 (dated by TCRdb to the early 2020s). With respect to the entire study: The collaborator samples originated in the United States, Italy and Spain and spanned the acute and convalescent phases of COVID-19. The prospective study material was composed of cDNA or gDNA derived from T cells, B-cell-depleted T cells, or PBMCs. The samples were drawn from the first 160 participants of the ongoing ImmuneRACE study and from 950 to 1,500 subjects provided by 6 global collaborators. A freely available public database, intended as a resource for researchers studying the immune response to SARS-CoV-2, is where the repertoires were released. The dataset comprised deeply sampled blood TCRbeta repertoires from subjects exposed to, actively infected with, or recovered from COVID-19. Where available, HLA class I and class II types were taken from metadata supplied by the sample provider and were not determined by assay-based typing. Sample metadata almost always included a de-identified subject ID, COVID-19 status, age in years and sex.

Whole blood was collected in K2EDTA tubes by collaborating institutions according to the institutions' own protocols. Collaborator samples were shipped for TCRbeta analysis as frozen whole blood, isolated PBMCs, or DNA extracted from either sample type. Trimming removed 5 bases from V and 6 bases from J; the gene matches leave 8 bases unexplained. For CDR1 and CDR2, the germline V gene (reference sequence) lists SEHNR and FQNEAQ. Including cysteine and phenylalanine, the CDR3 has 14 amino acids. Only CDR3 DNA remains: 42 bases, in frame from the first base. As to this clone: It lacks a known antigen. One base away there is no much larger clone; base qualities are not given.

Overall study outcomes, separate from this receptor: The amount of clinical and demographic metadata varied by source and participant and was provided uncurated.

TCRbeta CDR3 regions were amplified from genomic DNA by means of the immunoSEQ Assay, a bias-controlled multiplex PCR. Under the source paper's analysis protocol: Nucleated cell counts per sample were estimated from amplification of reference gene primers within the assay. Sequence reads were collapsed and filtered to measure the absolute abundance of every unique TCRbeta CDR3 rearrangement. Productive Simpson clonality was computed per sample as the square root of Simpson's diversity index over productive rearrangements. TCRdb mirrors the immuneACCESS table, restricted to in-frame sequences. Some clones are absent from its copies; in checked studies, under half trace to an unresolved V gene, and the reason for the others is unknown. D and trimming come from the DNA, and the V and J calls and clone size come from that table. The sample yields fewer than 500,000 clones; roughly 88% were counted once. Over 1.3% of the sample goes to the ten largest clones.

The chain joins TRBV7-9 to TRBJ1-2, with 8 central nucleotides matching TRBD1. Material: peripheral blood. This receptor was taken from a woman in her twenties or thirties with active or convalescent COVID-19. At the DNA level, the sequence is TGTGCCAGCAGCGAATTCGGACAGGGCAATGGCTACACCTTC. Its translation reads: CASSEFGQGNGYTF.